This entry describes one TCR beta chain. Antigen: not known. PCR involved 60 Vbeta and 13 Jbeta primers. This table comes from immunoSEQ multiplex PCR, and its TCRdb copy is limited to in-frame clones, with some not included. Here the sample table reports about 48,000 clones. The data were taken from a study of cytomegalovirus exposure and HLA in healthy donors. Whole-study results and caveats: Follow-up analysis later connected one missense variant in DCLRE1C with trimming of TCR beta V- and J-genes.

The V and J ends lost 4 bases and 5 bases respectively, with 15 bases between them. This CDR3 has 14 amino acids. Looked up from germline, CDR1 is SGHDT and CDR2 is YYEEEE. The chain carries TRBV5-6 and TRBJ1-2; D unresolved. The source is a male donor in good health and CMV-seropositive. The sample was PBMCs. CDR3 coding DNA: TGTGCCAGCAGCCCCGTGGCCTCAGGATATGGCTACACCTTC. As protein: CASSPVASGYGYTF.